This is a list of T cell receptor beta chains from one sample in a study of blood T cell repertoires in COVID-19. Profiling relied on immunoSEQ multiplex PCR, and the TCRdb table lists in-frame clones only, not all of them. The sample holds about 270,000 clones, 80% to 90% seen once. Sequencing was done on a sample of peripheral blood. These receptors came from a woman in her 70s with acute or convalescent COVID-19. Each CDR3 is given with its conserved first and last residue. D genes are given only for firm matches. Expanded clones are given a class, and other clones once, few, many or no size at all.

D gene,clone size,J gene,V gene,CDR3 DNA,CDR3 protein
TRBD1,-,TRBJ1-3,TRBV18,TGTGCCAGCTCCCGGAGGACAGGGGGCGGAAACACCATATATTTT,CASSRRTGGGNTIYF
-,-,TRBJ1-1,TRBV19,TGTGCCAGTAGTCCGAACAGGGATGTCACTGAAGCTTTCTTT,CASSPNRDVTEAFF
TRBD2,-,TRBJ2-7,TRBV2,TGTGCCAGCTTGAGCGGGGTAAGCTCCTACGAGCAGTACTTC,CASLSGVSSYEQYF
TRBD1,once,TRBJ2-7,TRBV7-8,TGTGCCAGCAGCTTATCCGTGGGCCGGGACAGATCCTACGAGCAGTACTTC,CASSLSVGRDRSYEQYF
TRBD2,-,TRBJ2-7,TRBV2,TGTGCCAGCAGATCGCGGGGGAGCGCTGCCGAGCAGTACTTC,CASRSRGSAAEQYF
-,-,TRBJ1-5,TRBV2,TGTGCCAGCAGCGCAGGGAGGAGAGGCGGTCAGCCCCAGCATTTT,CASSAGRRGGQPQHF
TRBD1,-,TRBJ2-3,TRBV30,TGTGCCTGGGGTCGGACAGGGGCAACAGATACGCAGTATTTT,CAWGRTGATDTQYF
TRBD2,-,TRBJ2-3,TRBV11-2,TGTGCCAGCAGCTTGAGCGGGGGCGCCGATACGCAGTATTTT,CASSLSGGADTQYF
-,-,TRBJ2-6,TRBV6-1,TGTGCCAGCAGTGAAGAGGCGGGGCCTGGGGCCAACGTCCTGACTTTC,CASSEEAGPGANVLTF
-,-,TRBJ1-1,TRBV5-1,TGCGCCAGCAGCCTCCAGGGAGGGTTGAACACTGAAGCTTTCTTT,CASSLQGGLNTEAFF
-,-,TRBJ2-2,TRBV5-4,TGTGCCAGCAGCCCTTGGGCAGGGAAGGCCGGGGAGCTGTTTTTT,CASSPWAGKAGELFF
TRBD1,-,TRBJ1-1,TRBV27,TGTGCCAGCAGCCTAGGGGGCAACACTGAAGCTTTCTTT,CASSLGGNTEAFF
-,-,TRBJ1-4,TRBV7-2,TGTGCCAGCAGCCCAATCGGGACAACTAATGAAAAACTGTTTTTT,CASSPIGTTNEKLFF
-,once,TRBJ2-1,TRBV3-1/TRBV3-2,TGTGCCAGCAGCCCCGGGACTCCTAATGAGCAGTTCTTC,CASSPGTPNEQFF
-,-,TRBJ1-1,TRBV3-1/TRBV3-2,TGTGCCAGCAGCCAAGAGATGGGCAGGGGGAACACTGAAGCTTTCTTT,CASSQEMGRGNTEAFF
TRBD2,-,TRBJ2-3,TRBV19,TGTGCCAGTAAAAGAAGGAGCGGGGAACTCACAGATACGCAGTATTTT,CASKRRSGELTDTQYF
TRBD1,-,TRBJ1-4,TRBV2,TGTGCCAGCAGTGACCCGACAGGGGCGATAGCAACTAATGAAAAACTGTTTTTT,CASSDPTGAIATNEKLFF
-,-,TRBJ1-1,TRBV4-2,TGTGCCAGCAGCCAAGGAGGGAGTACAGGGCTTGCTTTCTTT,CASSQGGSTGLAFF
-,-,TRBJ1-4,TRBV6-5,TGTGCCAACCTACCTCGAGAAAAACTGTTTTTT,CANLPREKLFF
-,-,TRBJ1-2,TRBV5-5,TGTGCCAGCAGCTTGGCAGGGTATGGCTACACCTTC,CASSLAGYGYTF
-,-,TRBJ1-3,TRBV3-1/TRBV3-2,TGTGCCAGCAGCCAAGATACTCCTTCCTCTGGAAACACCATATATTTT,CASSQDTPSSGNTIYF
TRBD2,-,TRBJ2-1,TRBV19,TGTGCCAGTAGTACACTAGCGGGGGGGCTATATGAGCAGTTCTTC,CASSTLAGGLYEQFF
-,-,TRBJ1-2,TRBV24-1,TGTGCCACCAGTGGCGCGGGCCAAAACTATGGCTACACCTTC,CATSGAGQNYGYTF
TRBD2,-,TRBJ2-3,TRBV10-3,TGTGCCATCAATCGGGGGGGCAGAGATACGCAGTATTTT,CAINRGGRDTQYF
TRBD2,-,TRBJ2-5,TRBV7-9,TGTGCCAGCAGCTTAGAAACGGGACTAGTCTCACAAGAGACCCAGTACTTC,CASSLETGLVSQETQYF
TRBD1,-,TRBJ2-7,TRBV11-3,TGTGCCAGCAGCATACCGGGACAGGGCTACGAGCAGTACTTC,CASSIPGQGYEQYF
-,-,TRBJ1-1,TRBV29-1,TGCAGCGTTGAACCTCAGATGAACACTGAAGCTTTCTTT,CSVEPQMNTEAFF
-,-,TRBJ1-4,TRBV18,TGTGCCAGCTCACCTTCCGCAACTAATGAAAAACTGTTTTTT,CASSPSATNEKLFF
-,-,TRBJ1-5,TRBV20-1,TGCAGTGCTAGTCAGGGAACCAATCAGCCCCAGCATTTT,CSASQGTNQPQHF
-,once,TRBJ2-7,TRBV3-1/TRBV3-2,TGTGCCAGCAGCCCCCAGGGGGGACAGAGTGACCGGTACTTC,CASSPQGGQSDRYF
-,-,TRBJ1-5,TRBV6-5,TGTGCCAGCATACTGGGCAGTCACAATCAGCCCCAGCATTTT,CASILGSHNQPQHF
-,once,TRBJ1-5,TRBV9,TGTGCCAGCAGCCCGGAGGCAGGCAGTTCCAATCAGCCCCAGCATTTT,CASSPEAGSSNQPQHF
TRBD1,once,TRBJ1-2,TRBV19,TGTGCCAGTACATTGGAACTTGGGGACAGTTCATCCGGCCGGTATGGCTACACCTTC,CASTLELGDSSSGRYGYTF
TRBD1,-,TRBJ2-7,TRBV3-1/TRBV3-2,TGTGCCAGCAGCCTTTACCGGGACAGGGGTTACGAGCAGTACTTC,CASSLYRDRGYEQYF
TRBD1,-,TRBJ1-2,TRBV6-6,TGTGCCAGCAGATTGGACAGGGCAGAAGGCTACACCTTC,CASRLDRAEGYTF
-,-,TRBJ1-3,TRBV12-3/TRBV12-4,TGTGCCAGCCAACGGGGAACTGGAAACACCATATATTTT,CASQRGTGNTIYF
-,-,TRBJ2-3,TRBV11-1,TGTGCCACTACGGACAGATTTGTCTCAGATACGCAGTATTTT,CATTDRFVSDTQYF
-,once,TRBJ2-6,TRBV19,TGTGCCAGTAGCGTAGAGGTTTCTGGGGCCAACGTCCTGACTTTC,CASSVEVSGANVLTF
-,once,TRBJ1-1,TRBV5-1,TGCGCCAGCAGCGCGGGGAGGGAGAACACTGAAGCTTTCTTT,CASSAGRENTEAFF
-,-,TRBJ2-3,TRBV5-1,TGCGCCAGCAGCTCTAATCGGGGGAGCAGCACAGATACGCAGTATTTT,CASSSNRGSSTDTQYF
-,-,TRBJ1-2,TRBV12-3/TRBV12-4,TGTGCCAGCAGTCCTGACGGGGTCTATGGCTACACCTTC,CASSPDGVYGYTF